The next 2 T cell receptor beta chains were all read from a single sample in a study of control samples from healthy donors and cancer patients. Assay: immunoSEQ multiplex PCR; the TCRdb copy retains only in-frame clones and omits some. Of 200,000 to 250,000 clones detected, about 94% appear once; the ten largest clones hold less than 1.6%. The material sequenced was blood. The receptor set was obtained from a man in his fifties or sixties in good health.

The chain recombines TRBV3-1 (or the pseudogene TRBV3-2) with TRBJ1-5; 8 nucleotides match TRBD1. The trim removed 4 bases at V and 6 bases at J, leaving 11 bases unmatched. This CDR3 is 16 amino acids long. The germline CDR1 and CDR2 sequences are LGHDT and YNNKEL (reference sequence). The CDR3 here is CASSPVTGQGIQPQHF. In nucleotides, the CDR3 is TGTGCCAGCAGCCCCGTCACCGGACAGGGCATTCAGCCCCAGCATTTT.

This sequence joins TRBV29-1 and TRBJ1-3; perhaps TRBD1 as D (5 bases). In germline, CDR1 is SQVTM, CDR2 ANQGSEA. Trimming removed 2 bases from V and 4 bases from J, with 12 bases in between. The length of the CDR3 is 14 residues. The CDR3 region has the DNA TGCAGCGTTGAACCGGCGGGGGACGGAAACACCATATATTTT. Protein product: CSVEPAGDGNTIYF.